Below, 2 T cell receptor beta chains from the same sample are listed, as sequenced in a study of blood T cells in healthy people across ages. A second PCR, run for roughly 7 to 12 cycles, used a sample-barcoded 5' primer plus a J-beta primer mix. Using its own MiXCR run on the 5' RACE reads, TCRdb lists one record per CDR3 protein. The sample records roughly 1.9 million distinct CDR3 sequences, more than 35% being singletons. The sequenced sample was blood. The receptors originated from a human donor in good health.

The chain employs TRBV28 and TRBJ1-4; TRBD1 is a possible D gene (6 bases). Germline V gene sequence: CDR1 MDHEN, CDR2 SYDVKM. The CDR3 covers 15 residues. V was clipped by 5 bases and J by 8 bases, with 18 bases between them. The CDR3 DNA sequence: TGTGCCAGCAGTATGTCCAGGGGTTTTGGAGAAAAACTGTTTTTT. It codes for CASSMSRGFGEKLFF. The complete variable domain, with remaining parts taken from reference TRBV28 and TRBJ1-4, reads DVKVTQSSRYLVKRTGEKVFLECVQDMDHENMFWYRQDPGLGLRLIYFSYDVKMKEKGDIPEGYSVSREKKERFSLILESASTNQTSMYLCASSMSRGFGEKLFFGSGTQLSVL.

As for this clonotype: The junction shows a germline mismatch at one end, possibly a read error. The chain is built from TRBV12-3 or TRBV12-4 and TRBJ2-3; D ambiguous. The CDR3 consists of 13 residues. The CDR3 DNA is TGTGCCCGCAGTCTTCGCCGGGCAGATACGCAGTATTTT. This translates into CARSLRRADTQYF.